A single sample is the source of the 25 T cell receptor beta chains below, sequenced in a study of CD8+ T cells in alopecia areata. Treatment noted: oral pan-JAK inhibitor, 5-10 mg twice daily. The sequencing template was cDNA reverse transcribed from extracted RNA. Profiled with immunoSEQ multiplex PCR; TCRdb holds only in-frame clones, not every one. The sample includes some 58,000 clones, approximately 44% seen only once; the top ten take roughly 20%. This specimen was CD8+ T cells sorted from blood, taken at roughly week 36, from a patient treated with tofacitinib. All receptors come from a human donor with alopecia areata.

The gene calls are TRBV9 and TRBJ2-3; tentatively, D is TRBD2 (5 bases). CDR3 size: 14 residues. CDR1 and CDR2 (germline): SGDLS, YYNGEE. The ends were cut back, 3 bases at V and 2 bases at J, with 10 bases in the middle. In nucleotides, the CDR3 is TGTGCCAGCAGCGCCGACGGGATCACAGATACGCAGTATTTT. This encodes CASSADGITDTQYF.

This sequence joins TRBV27 and TRBJ2-5; tentative D call: TRBD2 (5 bases). The germline gives CDR1 MNHEY, CDR2 SMNVEV (reference sequence). The CDR3 runs 13 residues. Trimming cost V 7 bases and J 2 bases, with 11 bases left between them. The CDR3 protein is CASTPRGQETQYF. CDR3 in DNA: TGTGCCAGCACCCCTCGGGGACAAGAGACCCAGTACTTC.

The rearrangement uses TRBV30 and TRBJ2-7, with D unclear. The germline V gene encodes CDR1 GTSNPN and CDR2 SVGIG (reference sequence). The V gene lost 2 bases and the J gene lost 6 bases, with 11 bases spanning the gap. This CDR3 has 12 amino acids. DNA for the CDR3: TGTGCCTGGAGTTCTCCCAGTGGCGAGCAGTACTTC. The encoded protein is CAWSSPSGEQYF. Full variable domain (missing parts from reference TRBV30 and TRBJ2-7): SQTIHQWPATLVQPVGSPLSLECTVEGTSNPNLYWYRQAAGRGLQLLFYSVGIGQISSEVPQNLSASRPQDRQFILSSKKLLLSDSGFYLCAWSSPSGEQYFGPGTRLTVT.

The chain recombines TRBV29-1 with TRBJ1-4; D gene unclear. Trimming took 6 bases from V and 8 from J, leaving 13 bases between them. Germline V lookup: CDR1 SQVTM, CDR2 ANQGSEA. The length of the CDR3 is 12 residues. CDR3: CSVGDLAEKLFF. In DNA, the CDR3 is TGCAGCGTGGGTGACCTGGCGGAAAAACTGTTTTTT.

This clone turned up a few times. V gene TRBV27 combines with J gene TRBJ2-5; the match to TRBD2 covers 13 bases. The V gene's germline CDR1 is MNHEY and CDR2 SMNVEV (reference sequence). This CDR3 region has 15 residues. V was clipped by 6 bases and J by 2 bases; unmatched bases: 3. The CDR3 reads CASSPLAGGQETQYF. In nucleotides, the CDR3 is TGTGCCAGCAGCCCACTAGCGGGAGGGCAAGAGACCCAGTACTTC.

This chain connects TRBV30 to TRBJ2-7, with TRBD2 identical over 8 bases. V lost 0 bases to trimming and J lost 0 bases; unmatched junction nucleotides: 13. Germline CDR1 is GTSNPN and CDR2 is SVGIG (reference sequence). This CDR3 has 18 residues. CDR3 sequence (DNA): TGTGCCTGGAGTGTACTCTTTGAGGGGAGCGGGAGCTCCTACGAGCAGTACTTC. This gives the protein CAWSVLFEGSGSSYEQYF.

The chain joins TRBV7-9 to TRBJ2-2; D is uncertain. Trimming left V 7 bases short and J 4 bases short, with 7 bases between. The CDR3 is 12 residues long. Germline V gene sequence: CDR1 SEHNR, CDR2 FQNEAQ (reference sequence). Here the CDR3 DNA reads TGTGCCAGCATAGGTCCCACCGGGGAGCTGTTTTTT. Amino acids: CASIGPTGELFF.

The chain employs TRBV13 and TRBJ1-1; TRBD1 matches 7 bases. CDR3 length equals 15 residues. Germline assignment: CDR1 PRHDT and CDR2 FYEKMQ (reference sequence). Trimming removed 5 bases from V and 1 base from J; junction bases left unmatched: 7. The CDR3 bases are TGTGCCAGCAGCCCCTGGACAGGTGGGAACACTGAAGCTTTCTTT. Its translation is CASSPWTGGNTEAFF. The variable domain in full, with the rest retrieved from reference TRBV13 and TRBJ1-1, is AAGVIQSPRHLIKEKRETATLKCYPIPRHDTVYWYQQGPGQDPQFLISFYEKMQSDKGSIPDRFSAQQFSDYHSELNMSSLELGDSALYFCASSPWTGGNTEAFFGQGTRLTVV.

A few counts support this clone. The chain employs TRBV27 and TRBJ1-2; D perhaps matches TRBD1 (5 bases). CDR1 is MNHEY and CDR2 is SMNVEV in the germline V gene (reference sequence). Deletions cut 5 bases from V and 3 bases from J, with 10 bases between. This CDR3 spans 13 amino acids. The chain's CDR3 is CASSPGRYYGYTF. The CDR3 DNA reads TGTGCCAGCAGTCCGGGACGGTACTATGGCTACACCTTC.

J is TRBJ1-2 and V is TRBV6-1; D not certain. The CDR3 consists of 11 residues. V was pared by 7 bases and J by 7 bases, with 10 bases between. Germline V gene lookup returns CDR1 MNHNS and CDR2 SASEGT. The CDR3 sequence is CASTSDVGYTF. The CDR3 bases are TGTGCCAGCACATCGGACGTTGGCTACACCTTC.

This clone was found a few times. This chain connects TRBV30 to TRBJ2-1; 7 bases agree with TRBD2. Trimming took 4 bases from V and 10 from J; bases not matched to a gene: 7. The V gene's germline CDR1 is GTSNPN and CDR2 SVGIG (reference sequence). CDR3 length: 12 residues. CDR3 amino acids: CAWNPGGLEQFF. The CDR3 DNA is TGTGCCTGGAACCCCGGGGGGTTAGAGCAGTTCTTC.

The chain uses TRBV5-1 and TRBJ2-7; D call uncertain. The CDR3 covers 15 residues. Germline CDR1 reads SGHRS; CDR2 reads YFSETQ. Between the trimmed V and J ends, which lost 4 bases and 3 bases, there was a span of 17 bases. The CDR3 here is CASSPTTESFYEQYF. CDR3 DNA sequence: TGCGCCAGCAGCCCAACGACGGAGTCGTTCTACGAGCAGTACTTC.

This chain connects TRBV7-2 to TRBJ2-7; D gene unclear. The CDR3 consists of 14 residues. Per the germline V gene, CDR1 is SGHTA and CDR2 is FQGNSA. The V gene lost 3 bases and the J gene lost 6 bases, with 15 bases spanning the gap. The CDR3 region is CASSFNVVVREQYF. In nucleotides, the CDR3 is TGTGCCAGCAGCTTTAACGTGGTTGTACGCGAGCAGTACTTC.

V gene TRBV6-5 combines with J gene TRBJ2-1; 7 bases are shared with TRBD2. Germline V gives CDR1 MNHEY, CDR2 SVGAGI. The CDR3 length is 15 residues. V gave up 4 bases and J gave up 6 bases; unmatched junction bases: 9. CDR3 DNA sequence: TGTGCCAGCAGTTGCGGGTGGGAGGGAGGCAATGAGCAGTTCTTC. Its translation is CASSCGWEGGNEQFF.

The chain combines TRBV27 with TRBJ1-2; D not certain. This CDR3 is 15 amino acids long. Germline assignment: CDR1 MNHEY and CDR2 SMNVEV (reference sequence). The V end was cut by 4 bases, the J end by 8 bases, with 20 bases between. Here the CDR3 reads CASSYGSAGQGGYTF. CDR3 DNA sequence: TGTGCCAGCAGTTATGGCAGTGCCGGGCAAGGGGGCTACACCTTC.

This rearrangement joins TRBV25-1 to TRBJ2-2; D is unresolved. This CDR3 is 15 amino acids long. Germline V gene data show CDR1 as MGHDK and CDR2 as SYGVNS. V lost 4 bases to trimming and J lost 3 bases, with 12 bases between them. CDR3 region: CASSVGPLDTGELFF. CDR3 in DNA: TGTGCCAGCAGTGTGGGTCCCTTGGACACCGGGGAGCTGTTTTTT.

The chain recombines TRBV4-3 with TRBJ2-1, with D unclear. Germline CDR1 and CDR2: LGHNA and YSLEER. The CDR3 sequence is 14 residues long. V was trimmed by 0 bases and J by 4 bases, leaving 7 bases between them. CDR3 coding DNA: TGCGCCAGCAGCCAAGACCGACCGTACAATGAGCAGTTCTTC. This gives the protein CASSQDRPYNEQFF.

This chain links TRBV7-9 with TRBJ2-7, with D maybe TRBD1 (6 bases). V was trimmed by 6 bases and J by 5 bases, leaving 11 bases between them. The CDR3 has 12 residues. Looked up from germline, CDR1 is SEHNR and CDR2 is FQNEAQ (reference sequence). Written as DNA, the CDR3 is TGTGCCAGCAGTAGAGGACAGCACGAGCAGTACTTC. Protein sequence: CASSRGQHEQYF.

This clone has a handful of counts. The J gene is TRBJ2-3, the V gene TRBV6-5, with a possible D match to TRBD2 (7 bases). The length of the CDR3 is 14 residues. Germline V gives CDR1 MNHEY, CDR2 SVGAGI. The V and J ends lost 2 bases and 2 bases respectively, with 8 bases between them. Here the CDR3 DNA reads TGTGCCAGCAGTTACCGGGGGGCCACAGATACGCAGTATTTT. As protein: CASSYRGATDTQYF.

This clone turned up a few times. The chain joins TRBV5-1 to TRBJ2-1, with TRBD2 matching over 9 bases. The CDR3 contains 15 residues. From germline, CDR1 is SGHRS and CDR2 YFSETQ. J was trimmed by 6 bases and V by 0 bases; bases with no gene match: 4. The CDR3 coding sequence is TGCGCCAGCAGCTTGGTTAGCGGGAGTGGCAATGAGCAGTTCTTC. This translates into CASSLVSGSGNEQFF.

The rearrangement uses TRBV29-1 and TRBJ1-1; a possible D gene is TRBD1 (5 bases). Per the germline V gene, CDR1 is SQVTM and CDR2 is ANQGSEA. This CDR3 contains 14 residues. The ends were cut back, 7 bases at V and 2 bases at J, with 17 bases in the middle. DNA of the CDR3: TGCAGCGCCGCGCTGGGACCTGCAAACACTGAAGCTTTCTTT. Its translation: CSAALGPANTEAFF.

This chain joins TRBV29-1 and TRBJ2-7; the D is unclear. The V end lost 0 bases, the J end lost 4 bases, and 4 bases lay between the germline ends. This CDR3 is 11 amino acids long. CDR1 and CDR2 from the germline V gene are SQVTM and ANQGSEA. CDR3 amino acids: CSVEERYEQYF. The CDR3 bases are TGCAGCGTTGAAGAGCGATACGAGCAGTACTTC.

This chain links TRBV6-5 with TRBJ2-5; D gene ambiguous. The CDR3 consists of 12 residues. CDR1 is MNHEY and CDR2 is SVGAGI in the germline V gene. Trimming pared 6 bases from V and 4 bases from J, leaving 9 bases between. This CDR3 is CASSRSRETQYF. The CDR3 bases are TGTGCCAGCAGCCGAAGTAGAGAGACCCAGTACTTC.

The rearrangement links TRBV7-8 to TRBJ2-3; maybe TRBD2 (5 bases). Trimming removed 1 base at V and 2 bases at J, with 16 bases between. The CDR3 spans 17 residues. Germline-derived CDR1 and CDR2 are SGHVS and FQNEAQ. CDR3 residues: CASSLGGLRVNTDTQYF. DNA for the CDR3: TGTGCCAGCAGCTTAGGCGGGTTGCGGGTAAACACAGATACGCAGTATTTT.

The gene calls are TRBV7-3 and TRBJ2-7; the match to TRBD2 covers 9 bases. Germline values: CDR1 SGHTA, CDR2 FQGTGA. V was pared by 5 bases and J by 7 bases, with 6 bases of the junction left unmatched. The CDR3 spans 13 residues. CDR3: CASSPSGTGEQYF. The CDR3 bases are TGTGCCAGCAGCCCTAGCGGGACTGGTGAGCAGTACTTC. Full variable domain (remainder filled in from reference TRBV7-3 and TRBJ2-7): GAGVSQTPSNKVTEKGKYVELRCDPISGHTALYWYRQSLGQGPEFLIYFQGTGAADDSGLPNDRFFAVRPEGSVSTLKIQRTERGDSAVYLCASSPSGTGEQYFGPGTRLTVT.